The 20 T cell receptor beta chains below come from one sample, sequenced in a study of T-cell reconstitution after alpha-beta-depleted transplantation in children. Preparation of the TCRbeta library was carried out with unique molecular identifiers. TCRdb passed the PCR reads through MiXCR, listing each CDR3 protein once. The sample has some 550,000 distinct CDR3 sequences; 18% are singletons. This specimen consisted of PBMCs from the stem cell graft donor, obtained from the stem cell graft. These receptor sequences come from a human donor who donated a stem cell graft to a child with acute lymphoblastic leukemia.

This chain links TRBV5-1 with TRBJ2-1; 10 bases agree with TRBD2. The CDR3 sequence is 15 residues long. CDR1 and CDR2 (germline): SGHRS, YFSETQ. V shed 0 bases and J 7 bases; nucleotides not matched to a gene: 4. CDR3 DNA: TGCGCCAGCAGCTTGGATGGGACTAGCGAGAATGAGCAGTTCTTC. Residues: CASSLDGTSENEQFF.

This clonotype was found a few times. The chain recombines TRBV6-5 with TRBJ1-2; the D is unclear. V gave up 0 bases and J gave up 3 bases, with 8 bases separating them. The CDR3 is 14 amino acids. Looked up from germline, CDR1 is MNHEY and CDR2 is SVGAGI. The CDR3 reads CASSYSAGDYGYTF. As DNA, the CDR3 is TGTGCCAGCAGTTACTCAGCGGGCGACTATGGCTACACCTTC.

Concerning this clonotype: The junction and the germline gene differ at one end; a read error may be behind it. The chain links TRBV18 to TRBJ1-1; TRBD1 agrees at 7 bases. The CDR3 totals 11 residues. The germline gives CDR1 KGHSH, CDR2 LQKENI. The CDR3 bases are TGTGCCAGCTCACCGCAAGACAGGGTCCACTTT. Translated: CASSPQDRVHF.

This clonotype was seen ten or more times. The V and J genes are TRBV20-1 and TRBJ1-1; D remains unclear. Per germline, CDR1 DFQATT and CDR2 SNEGSKA (reference sequence). This CDR3 comprises 13 residues. Between the trimmed V and J ends, which lost 2 bases and 0 bases, there was a span of 7 bases. The CDR3 bases are TGCAGTGCTAGACAGATTATGAACACTGAAGCTTTCTTT. It encodes CSARQIMNTEAFF.

The V call is TRBV20-1, the J call TRBJ1-5, with D unclear. The CDR3 totals 13 residues. CDR1 is DFQATT, CDR2 SNEGSKA, per germline (reference sequence). V lost 2 bases and J 5 bases, leaving 10 bases between the germline ends. In nucleotides, the CDR3 is TGCAGTGCTAGAAACCAGGAGCATCAGCCCCAGCATTTT. This translates into CSARNQEHQPQHF.

J is TRBJ2-2 and V is TRBV5-4, with a weak D call TRBD2 (6 bases). Germline-derived CDR1 and CDR2 are SGHNT and YYREEE (reference sequence). The CDR3 loop spans 15 amino acids. With 3 bases removed from V and 3 bases from J, the gap between germline ends came to 12 bases. In nucleotides, the CDR3 is TGTGCCAGCAGCTCGACTAGTTGGGACACCGGGGAGCTGTTTTTT. Protein product: CASSSTSWDTGELFF.

The chain combines TRBV7-2 with TRBJ1-5; 7 nucleotides match TRBD1. The V and J ends lost 2 bases and 1 base, in that order; junction bases with no gene match: 2. CDR3 size: 15 residues. The germline CDR1 and CDR2 sequences are SGHTA and FQGNSA. CDR3 in amino acids: CASSLTTGSNQPQHF. DNA for the CDR3: TGTGCCAGCAGCTTAACGACAGGGAGCAATCAGCCCCAGCATTTT.

This clonotype was seen ten or more times. The chain links TRBV20-1 to TRBJ2-5; D gene uncertain. The CDR3 contains 12 residues. Germline V gives CDR1 DFQATT, CDR2 SNEGSKA (reference sequence). Trimming shortened V by 6 bases and J by 4 bases, and 12 bases separated the two germline ends. The CDR3 sequence: CSAHQVSETQYF. The CDR3 nucleotides read TGCAGTGCCCACCAGGTCTCAGAGACCCAGTACTTC.

The chain links TRBV5-1 to TRBJ1-5; TRBD1 matches 8 bases. Unmatched junction bases numbered 7, after V lost 2 bases and J lost 6 bases. CDR1 SGHRS and CDR2 YFSETQ come from the germline V gene. The CDR3 spans 15 residues. The CDR3 sequence: CASSLEDREGQPQHF. CDR3 sequence (DNA): TGCGCCAGCAGCTTAGAGGACAGGGAGGGTCAGCCCCAGCATTTT. The full variable domain, completed using reference TRBV5-1 and TRBJ1-5, is KAGVTQTPRYLIKTRGQQVTLSCSPISGHRSVSWYQQTPGQGLQFLFEYFSETQRNKGNFPGRFSGRQFSNSRSEMNVSTLELGDSALYLCASSLEDREGQPQHFGDGTRLSIL.

This clonotype was seen ten or more times. The chain couples TRBV5-1 to TRBJ2-2; D not certain. Looked up from germline, CDR1 is SGHRS and CDR2 is YFSETQ. V lost 2 bases, J lost 2 bases, and 7 bases lay in between. The CDR3 has 14 residues. CDR3 protein: CASSFPGNTGELFF. CDR3 nucleotides: TGCGCCAGCAGCTTTCCGGGCAACACCGGGGAGCTGTTTTTT.

The chain employs TRBV9 and TRBJ2-7; maybe TRBD2 (5 bases). V was pared by 3 bases and J by 2 bases, with 15 bases between. This CDR3 is built from 15 residues. CDR1 and CDR2 (germline): SGDLS, YYNGEE. DNA for the CDR3: TGTGCCAGCAGCGCCCGGGAAGCGACTACCTACGAGCAGTACTTC. Translation: CASSAREATTYEQYF.

This rearrangement joins TRBV5-1 to TRBJ2-7; weak D call: TRBD2 (5 bases). The germline V gene has CDR1 SGHRS and CDR2 YFSETQ. The CDR3 loop spans 15 amino acids. V gave up 0 bases and J gave up 2 bases, with 12 bases separating them. This chain's CDR3 is CASSLAGKRTYEQYF. The CDR3 nucleotides read TGCGCCAGCAGCTTGGCGGGGAAGAGAACCTACGAGCAGTACTTC.

V is TRBV10-2 and J is TRBJ1-1; D gene ambiguous. The CDR3 is 16 amino acids. Germline V CDR1 and CDR2: WSHSY, SAAADI. Trimming cost V 5 bases and J 0 bases, with 16 bases left between them. The CDR3 DNA reads TGCGCCAGCAGTTACGACCCCGAAGGAATGAACACTGAAGCTTTCTTT. Protein: CASSYDPEGMNTEAFF.

This clonotype came up a few times. The chain is built from TRBV7-9 and TRBJ2-3; TRBD1 aligns across 8 bases. Per the germline V gene, CDR1 is SEHNR and CDR2 is FQNEAQ (reference sequence). After removal of 7 bases from V and 6 bases from J, the junction contained 15 bases not matched to a gene. The length of the CDR3 is 16 residues. CDR3 loop: CASTSTADRAFDTQYF. CDR3 coding DNA: TGTGCCAGCACCTCTACGGCGGACAGGGCCTTTGATACGCAGTATTTT.

The count of this clonotype is one. The chain is built from TRBV7-3 and TRBJ2-1; 9 bases line up with TRBD1. Trimming cost V 4 bases and J 2 bases; bases outside gene matches: 9. Germline V CDR1 and CDR2: SGHTA, FQGTGA. This CDR3 region has 17 residues. The CDR3 DNA is TGTGCCAGCAGCTCATCCAGGGGACAGGGTACCTACAATGAGCAGTTCTTC. Translating it yields CASSSSRGQGTYNEQFF.

The rearrangement uses TRBV5-6 and TRBJ1-3, with D unclear. The germline V gene has CDR1 SGHDT and CDR2 YYEEEE. V was shortened by 4 bases and J by 0 bases, with 14 bases between the two germline ends. The CDR3 loop spans 16 amino acids. The CDR3 spells CASSVGSHFSGNTIYF. The CDR3, as DNA: TGTGCCAGCAGCGTAGGCAGCCACTTCTCTGGAAACACCATATATTTT. Based on the CDR3 plus reference TRBV5-6 and TRBJ1-3, the full variable domain is DAGVTQSPTHLIKTRGQQVTLRCSPKSGHDTVSWYQQALGQGPQFIFQYYEEEERQRGNFPDRFSGHQFPNYSSELNVNALLLGDSALYLCASSVGSHFSGNTIYFGEGSWLTVV.

The chain uses TRBV7-9 and TRBJ1-5; D call uncertain. Germline-derived CDR1 and CDR2 are SEHNR and FQNEAQ (reference sequence). The CDR3 contains 12 residues. Trimming left V 8 bases short and J 1 base short, with 6 bases between. The CDR3 DNA reads as TGTGCCAGCGGCTACAGCAATCAGCCCCAGCATTTT. Translated, it gives CASGYSNQPQHF.

This chain joins TRBV29-1 and TRBJ1-4; 8 nucleotides line up with TRBD1. CDR1 is SQVTM and CDR2 is ANQGSEA in the germline V gene. The junction had 21 bases not matched to a gene; V was cut back by 6 bases and J by 15 bases. This CDR3 is 15 amino acids long. The CDR3 DNA is TGCAGCGTGGAACCTACCGGGACAGGCCGAGGGGGGGTGTTTTTT. The encoded protein is CSVEPTGTGRGGVFF.

The chain recombines TRBV5-1 with TRBJ2-5; TRBD2 agrees at 8 bases. Per the germline V gene, CDR1 is SGHRS and CDR2 is YFSETQ. Trimming cost V 4 bases and J 1 base; bases outside gene matches: 9. This CDR3 is 16 amino acids long. The CDR3 bases are TGCGCCAGCAGCCCCACGGGAGGGTTACCCCAAGAGACCCAGTACTTC. This sequence encodes CASSPTGGLPQETQYF.

The chain has TRBV5-1 and TRBJ1-4, with 11 bases identical to TRBD1. J gave up 7 bases and V 0 bases, and 11 bases lay outside the gene matches. Germline CDR1 SGHRS, CDR2 YFSETQ. The CDR3 covers 18 residues. The CDR3 loop reads CASSLGSLAGQGGEKLFF. The CDR3, as DNA: TGCGCCAGCAGCTTGGGGAGTCTCGCGGGACAGGGGGGTGAAAAACTGTTTTTT.